Detailed here is one T cell receptor beta chain. The data were obtained in a study of radiation and T cells in renal cell carcinoma. Libraries were prepared by immunoSEQ multiplex PCR; TCRdb keeps only in-frame clonotypes and omits some of them. The sample has fewer than 20,000 clones, about three fifths seen once; the top ten hold roughly a third. Treatment specified: treatment-naive control, cytoreductive nephrectomy. The patient's renal cell carcinoma had clear cell pathology. The TCR was taken from a man aged 50-60 years with renal cell carcinoma. Source: tumor tissue, taken from a patient whose treatment was nephrectomy without radiotherapy.

CDR3 amino acids: CASSAEENNEQFF. The DNA of the CDR3 is TGTGCCAGCAGCGCCGAGGAGAACAATGAGCAGTTCTTC. The rearrangement links TRBV7-9 to TRBJ2-1; D gene uncertain. V was shortened by 5 bases and J by 5 bases, with 10 bases between the two germline ends. CDR1 is SEHNR, CDR2 FQNEAQ, per germline (reference sequence). The CDR3 is 13 amino acids. The whole variable domain, filled in from reference TRBV7-9 and TRBJ2-1, reads DTGVSQNPRHKITKRGQNVTFRCDPISEHNRLYWYRQTLGQGPEFLTYFQNEAQLEKSRLLSDRFSAERPKGSFSTLEIQRTEQGDSAMYLCASSAEENNEQFFGPGTRLTVL.